This TCR beta chain was captured in a study of T cells in Graves' hyperthyroidism and ophthalmopathy. Amplified TCR beta CDR3 regions came from RNA transcripts. A set of HTBI primers served as the primers for a first-round RT-PCR of the TCR CDR3. TCRdb analysed the multiplex PCR reads with MiXCR anew, one entry per CDR3 protein. The sample yields under 300,000 distinct CDR3 sequences, roughly an eighth seen once. Per the germline V gene, CDR1 is LNHDA and CDR2 is SQIVND (reference sequence). Deletions cut 3 bases from V and 3 bases from J, with 9 bases between. The CDR3 loop spans 13 amino acids. Sequencing input: blood. This clonotype was sampled from a woman in her thirties or forties with Graves' hyperthyroidism. The chain combines TRBV19 with TRBJ2-7; D gene uncertain. CDR3 DNA sequence: TGTGCCAGTAGTATGCTAGGGAACTACGAGCAGTACTTC. Protein: CASSMLGNYEQYF.